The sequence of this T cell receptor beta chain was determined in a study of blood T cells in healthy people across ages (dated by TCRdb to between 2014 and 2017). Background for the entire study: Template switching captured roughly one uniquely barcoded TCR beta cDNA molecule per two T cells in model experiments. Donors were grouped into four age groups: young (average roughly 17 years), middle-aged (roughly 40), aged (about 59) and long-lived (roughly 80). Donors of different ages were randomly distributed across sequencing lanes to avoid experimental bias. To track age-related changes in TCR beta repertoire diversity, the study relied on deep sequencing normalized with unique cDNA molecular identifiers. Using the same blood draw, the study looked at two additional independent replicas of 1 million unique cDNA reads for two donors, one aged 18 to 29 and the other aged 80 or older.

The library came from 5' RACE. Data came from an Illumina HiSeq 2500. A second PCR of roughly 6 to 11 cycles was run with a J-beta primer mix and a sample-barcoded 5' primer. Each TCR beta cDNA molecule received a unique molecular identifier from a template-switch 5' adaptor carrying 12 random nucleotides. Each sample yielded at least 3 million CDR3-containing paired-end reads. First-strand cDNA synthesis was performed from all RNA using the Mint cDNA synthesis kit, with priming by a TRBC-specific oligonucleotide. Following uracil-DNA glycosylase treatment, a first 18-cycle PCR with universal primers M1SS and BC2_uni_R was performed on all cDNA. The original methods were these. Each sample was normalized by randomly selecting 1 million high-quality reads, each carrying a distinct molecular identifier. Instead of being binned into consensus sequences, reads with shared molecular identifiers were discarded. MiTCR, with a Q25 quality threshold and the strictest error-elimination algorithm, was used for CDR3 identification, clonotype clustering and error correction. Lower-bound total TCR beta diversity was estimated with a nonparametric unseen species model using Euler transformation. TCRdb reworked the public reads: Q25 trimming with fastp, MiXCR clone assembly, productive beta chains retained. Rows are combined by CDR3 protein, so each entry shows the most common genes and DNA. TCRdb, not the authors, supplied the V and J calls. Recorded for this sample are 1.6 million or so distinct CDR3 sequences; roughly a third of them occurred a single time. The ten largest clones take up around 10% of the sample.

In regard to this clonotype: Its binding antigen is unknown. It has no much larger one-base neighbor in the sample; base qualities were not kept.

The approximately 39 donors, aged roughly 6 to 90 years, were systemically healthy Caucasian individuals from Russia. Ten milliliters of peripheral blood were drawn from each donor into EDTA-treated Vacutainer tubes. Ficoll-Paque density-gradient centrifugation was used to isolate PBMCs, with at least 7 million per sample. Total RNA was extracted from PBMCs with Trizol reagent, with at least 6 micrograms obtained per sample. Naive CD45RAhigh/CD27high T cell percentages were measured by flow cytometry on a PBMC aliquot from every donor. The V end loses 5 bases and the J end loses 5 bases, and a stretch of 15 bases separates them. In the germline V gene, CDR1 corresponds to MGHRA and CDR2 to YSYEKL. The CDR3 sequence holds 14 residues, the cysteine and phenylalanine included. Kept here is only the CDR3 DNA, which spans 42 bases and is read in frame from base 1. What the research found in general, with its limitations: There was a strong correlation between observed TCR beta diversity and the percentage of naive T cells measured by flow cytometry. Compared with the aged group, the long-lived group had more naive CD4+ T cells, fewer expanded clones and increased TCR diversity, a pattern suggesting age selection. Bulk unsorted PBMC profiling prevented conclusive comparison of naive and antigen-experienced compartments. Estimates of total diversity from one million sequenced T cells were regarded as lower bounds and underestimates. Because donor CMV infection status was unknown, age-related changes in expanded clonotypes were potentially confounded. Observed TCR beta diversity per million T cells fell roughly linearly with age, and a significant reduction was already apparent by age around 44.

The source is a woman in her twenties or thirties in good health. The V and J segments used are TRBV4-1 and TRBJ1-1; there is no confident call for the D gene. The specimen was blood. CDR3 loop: CASSGVAGRTEAFF. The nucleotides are TGCGCCAGCAGCGGCGTCGCAGGTCGGACTGAAGCTTTCTTT.